This entry is about one T cell receptor (beta chain). The sample comes from a study of blood T cell repertoires in COVID-19. Study background: Donors in Cohort 3 counted as recovered after two negative PCRs, clearance, or symptom resolution. Specimens from acute and convalescent COVID-19 originated in the United States, Italy and Spain.

In germline, CDR1 is PRHDT, CDR2 FYEKMQ (reference sequence). V lost 0 bases and J lost 3; bases outside the gene matches: 3. CDR3 length equals 15 residues. Assay used: immunoSEQ multiplex PCR; TCRdb lists only in-frame clones, some missing. The repertoire has under 150,000 clones, approximately 87% of them found once; the top ten carry about 4%. Those who participated ranged in age from roughly 18 to 89 years and resided in approximately 23 US areas. The TCR originated in a man aged 50 to 60 in a cohort exposed to, infected with or recovered from COVID-19 (not recorded which). Sequenced sample: PBMCs or T cells enriched from blood (not recorded which). The gene calls are TRBV13 and TRBJ2-5; the match to TRBD2 covers 8 bases. CDR3 loop: CASSLGTSAKETQYF. Here the CDR3 DNA reads TGTGCCAGCAGCTTAGGGACTAGCGCTAAAGAGACCCAGTACTTC.